This T cell receptor (beta chain) was captured by sequencing in a study of beta chain features in type 1 diabetes (dated 2018 in TCRdb). Study-level background: Mean age, gender distribution, total cell number and subset yield did not differ between patients and healthy donors. Across all samples, some 100,000,000 sorted cells were examined, and cell number per subset correlated strongly with RNA yield. The study compared the TCRB repertoires of sorted circulating CD4+ T cell subsets in recently diagnosed type 1 diabetes patients with those in matched healthy donors. Naive and central memory subsets were obtained from all 30 or so donors, but regulatory and stem cell-like memory subsets were isolated from only 8 patients and about 8 healthy donors. Results and caveats for the whole study, not just this receptor: Only small numbers of individuals were included in the HLA sub-analyses, which left unresolved whether HLA type had any influence on TCRB rearrangement. Sequencing cDNA rather than genomic DNA could over-represent highly expressing activated cells, although activation and CD3 levels did not differ between groups. Shorter templates might be favored by PCR, yet because patient and control samples were amplified and corrected together, any such skew would affect both groups equally. Type 1 diabetes patients showed a moderate but significant shortening of TCRB CDR3 length in all four CD4+ subsets. At VDJ recombination sites, patients with type 1 diabetes made fewer insertions and deleted more nucleotides, a pattern implying thymic rearrangement abnormalities. Naive, central memory and regulatory TCRB repertoires appeared more similar among patients than among healthy donors.

Each donor gave one peripheral blood draw, approximately 110 mL on average, collected into heparinised tubes. A BD FACSAria II and a panel including CD45RO, CCR7, CD25, CD127, CD95 and CD27 were used to sort naive, central memory, regulatory and stem cell-like memory CD4+ T cells. Every sorted population had a purity above 95%. PBMCs were isolated right away by Lymphoprep density gradient centrifugation and were stained directly, without culture. So that batch effects would be minimized, each experiment stained and sorted samples in pairs, pairing one healthy donor with one patient. Note on this clone: Its antigen target is currently unknown. No base-level quality is on record; no much larger clone is a single base apart.

Trimming removed 1 base from V and 3 bases from J; the gene matches leave 6 bases unexplained. CDR1 and CDR2 are drawn from the germline V gene: LGHNA, YNFKEQ. CDR3 length: 18 amino acids, cysteine to phenylalanine. The retained sequence is limited to the CDR3, 54 bases, with the frame set at the first base. The High Capacity cDNA Reverse Transcription Kit was used to reverse transcribe all of the isolated RNA, meaning that expressed TCRB transcripts were what got sequenced. Deep immunoSEQ sequencing was applied to naive, central memory and regulatory T cell samples, giving an average of roughly 3.5 million total reads per sample. Sorted cells were lysed in RLT buffer and RNA was extracted with DNase-treated RNeasy Micro or Mini kits, depending on cell number. Each cell subset was processed separately to prevent cross-contamination, with patient and healthy donor samples processed together. The immunoSEQ multiplex PCR was used to amplify TCRB sequences from cDNA, yielding 87-bp fragments that span the CDR3 region. Amplicons were sequenced on the Illumina HiSeq platform. In the authors' own workflow: PCR bias was corrected computationally using synthetic template baselines, and reads within Hamming distance 2 were collapsed, with unmergeable singletons discarded. Reads were aligned to IMGT to assign V, D and J genes, CDR3 length, and insertions or deletions at six rearrangement sites. Within each subset, clonotype counts were normalized to sorted cell number, after which true diversity and Gini coefficients were computed with the tcR R package. Repertoire sharing was quantified using the overlap coefficient calculated on TCRB nucleotide sequences. As a proxy for the pre-selection repertoire, out-of-frame TCRB sequences from naive cells were analyzed. The source is immuneACCESS, and TCRdb retained only in-frame sequences with V and J called. Part of the clones is not carried over; for the studies checked, unresolved V genes explain less than half of this, and the remainder is unexplained. V, J and clone size are taken as reported in that table, and D and trimming were inferred from the DNA itself. The sample records fewer than 250,000 clones, 13% to 15% of which are singletons. The ten largest clones represent around 0.026% of the sample.

Sequenced: naive CD4+ T cells from blood. The cell subset or site tag for this specimen amounts to: true naive CD4+ T cells. The clonotype comes from a woman in her thirties or forties in good health. The chain joins TRBV4-2 to TRBJ1-4; TRBD1 agrees with 12 junctional bases. The CDR3 protein is CASSQGGQGAWANEKLFF. The nucleotide sequence is TGTGCCAGCAGCCAAGGGGGACAGGGGGCGTGGGCTAATGAAAAACTGTTTTTT.